This T cell receptor (beta chain) was recorded in a study of cytomegalovirus exposure and HLA in healthy donors. On this clone itself: The antigen is unknown.

The study, taken as a whole, reports: The study listed approximately 160 cytomegalovirus-associated TCR beta chains. Three CMV-associated chains were confirmed in vitro to be specific for CMV antigens. In a later analysis, TCR association rates varied by HLA locus: DRB1 most, HLA-C fewest.

PCR was performed using 60 Vbeta and 13 Jbeta primers. Produced via immunoSEQ multiplex PCR; TCRdb's table is partial and in-frame only. The sample has about 190,000 clones; around nine tenths are singletons. V gave up 4 bases and J gave up 5 bases, with 11 bases separating them. CDR1 and CDR2 (germline): SGHVS, FQNEAQ. This CDR3 spans 13 amino acids. The TCR sequence derives from a woman in her 30s in good health and CMV-seronegative. Sequenced sample: PBMCs. The V gene is TRBV7-8, the J gene TRBJ2-5, with D possibly matching TRBD2 (6 bases). The DNA for the CDR3 is TGTGCCAGCAGCTACGGGAGACGCGAGACCCAGTACTTC. This sequence encodes CASSYGRRETQYF.